This T cell receptor (beta chain) was profiled in a study of T cell responses to AZD1222 COVID-19 vaccine (dated by TCRdb to about 2021). Study-wide context: Because spike-specific TCR depth and breadth did not differ between the two schedules, AZD1222 recipients who got a second dose at roughly 4 weeks were pooled with those who got a second dose at roughly 12 weeks. TCR sequencing was performed for about 250 trial participants, of whom 200 to 210 were given two doses of AZD1222 and around 25 were given two doses of MenACWY control vaccine. Trial participants were enrolled by age into 18-55, 56-69 and 70-plus year subgroups, with approximately 160, 26 and 62 TCR-sequenced participants respectively. The paper as a whole reports these results and caveats: Nearly half of unique spike-specific TCRs reportedly recognized epitopes outside regions mutated in the B.1.351 and B.1.1.7 variants. Because no samples from the day 14 peak response were available, repertoires could be characterized only after the peak T cell response. Conclusions about previously exposed vaccinees are limited, since just 5 to 7 AZD1222 recipients were seropositive for SARS-CoV-2 at baseline. A significant rise in spike-specific TCR breadth and depth was observed after two AZD1222 doses relative to day 0 and relative to MenACWY recipients. CD4 TCRs associated with the vaccine covered the entire spike protein, and the dominant responses were in regions 160-218 and 743-854. Participants were mostly white British, with more females than males. The authors suggested clonal diversity may have been underestimated. The 56-69-year group was small, and its depth increase did not reach significance, likely because of low power.

The CDR3 spans 14 residues, from the cysteine through the phenylalanine. The read is trimmed to its CDR3 DNA, 42 bases read in frame from base 1. For CDR1 and CDR2, the germline V gene lists SQVTM and ANQGSEA. The germline V end is reduced by 2 bases and the J end by 7 bases; junction bases left unmatched: 3. According to the study, the label for this sample's time point signals: baseline before first vaccination. Samples from vaccinated people were obtained from the UK trials COV001 and COV002, which included a single-blind randomized controlled phase 2/3 trial of AZD1222 (ChAdOx1 nCoV-19) in healthy adults. For TCRbeta chain sequencing, PBMC samples from trial participants were taken at day 0 and at day 28 after the second dose. The CDR3 regions of human TCRbeta chains were subjected to immunosequencing. The authors processed their data as follows. TCRs in the repertoires were compared against a reference library of SARS-CoV-2-specific TCRs that had been generated with the MIRA antigen-specificity platform. Breadth meant the fraction of unique TCRs that were SARS-CoV-2-associated, whereas depth meant the fraction of total T cells that were SARS-CoV-2-associated. Using the MIRA data, each spike-specific TCR was mapped to the spike region that the TCR reacts to and placed in a CD4 or CD8 class. Log10-transformed breadth and depth values were compared by one-way ANOVA with Sidak's multiple comparisons tests. Drawn from immuneACCESS, this table holds only the in-frame rearrangements with V and J called that TCRdb kept. Clones are partly lost; checked studies trace under half to an unresolved V gene and leave the rest unexplained. V and J calls and clone size follow that table, whereas D and trimming were derived from the DNA. Here the sample has 110,000 to 150,000 clones; 80% to 90% occur a single time. Clones ranked in the top ten supply around 8% of the sample.

With respect to this clone: Its binding antigen is unknown. No much larger clonotype is one base removed from it; base qualities were not supplied.

Specimen: peripheral blood, collected on day 0 of AZD1222 vaccination. The clonotype was recovered from an adult in good health. The rearranged chain carries TRBV29-1 and TRBJ2-1; the central 12 bases match TRBD2. At the DNA level, the sequence is TGCAGCGTTGAAAGGCTAGCGGGAGGGAATGAGCAGTTCTTC. This gives the protein CSVERLAGGNEQFF.